A single sample is the source of the 10 T cell receptor beta chains below, sequenced in a study of CD8+CD57+ T cells in acquired aplastic anemia. TCR beta VDJ and CDR3 were profiled, and genomic DNA was the template. TCRdb re-analysed the reads in MiXCR, keeping a single row per CDR3 protein. In the table there are some 180,000 distinct CDR3 sequences, roughly 63% of which are singletons. Previously, flow cytometry had revealed CD8+CD57+ cell expansion in the patients chosen for sequencing. The specimen sequenced was sorted CD4+, CD8+, or CD8+CD57+ T cells (not recorded which) from PBMCs. The receptors come from a human donor with aplastic anemia.

This rearrangement joins TRBV10-3 to TRBJ2-5; TRBD2 is a possible D gene (5 bases). The CDR3 loop spans 13 amino acids. V shed 2 bases and J shed 4 bases, with 8 bases lying between them. Germline-derived CDR1 and CDR2 are ENHRY and SYGVKD. This CDR3 reads CAISEEGAETQYF. The CDR3 DNA follows: TGTGCCATCAGTGAGGAGGGAGCAGAGACCCAGTACTTC.

This sequence joins TRBV14 and TRBJ1-3; D remains unclear. Trimming stripped 0 bases from V and 8 bases from J, with 14 bases between. The CDR3 sequence is 15 residues long. Germline CDR1 is SGHDN and CDR2 is FVKESK. CDR3 nucleotide sequence: TGTGCCAGCAGCCAAGATACGGACTATGGCTACACCATATATTTT. This codes for CASSQDTDYGYTIYF.

The V call is TRBV10-3, the J call TRBJ1-1; 9 positions match TRBD1. Germline loops: CDR1 ENHRY, CDR2 SYGVKD. V trimming: 2 bases; J trimming: 4 bases; junction bases outside the gene matches: 8. This CDR3 comprises 16 residues. The CDR3 spells CAISEKQGALLTEAFF. CDR3 in DNA: TGTGCCATCAGTGAGAAACAGGGGGCCCTACTCACTGAAGCTTTCTTT.

This clonotype was seen many times. The genes are TRBV3-1 and TRBJ2-2; D remains ambiguous. From germline, CDR1 is LGHDT and CDR2 YNNKEL (reference sequence). The CDR3 covers 13 residues. Trimming stripped 7 bases from V and 0 bases from J, with 6 bases between. The CDR3 DNA follows: TGTGCCAGCAAGGGTCCGAACACCGGGGAGCTGTTTTTT. Amino acid sequence: CASKGPNTGELFF.

The rearrangement uses TRBV6-5 and TRBJ2-7; no definite D call. V lost 9 bases and J lost 2, with 20 bases in between. Germline V lookup: CDR1 MNHEY, CDR2 SVGAGI. The CDR3 extends over 15 amino acids. This chain's CDR3 is CARSEGHGMAYEQYF. CDR3 nucleotide sequence: TGTGCCAGAAGTGAAGGGCATGGAATGGCCTACGAGCAGTACTTC.

The V and J genes are TRBV7-2 and TRBJ1-6, with D hard to call. V shed 7 bases and J shed 5 bases, with 3 bases lying between them. CDR1 is SGHTA, CDR2 FQGNSA, per germline. The CDR3 runs to 11 residues. The CDR3 coding sequence is TGTGCCAGCACCGATAATTCACCCCTCCACTTT. Translated: CASTDNSPLHF.

The rearrangement links TRBV24-1 to TRBJ2-1; a possible D gene is TRBD1 (6 bases). The germline gives CDR1 KGHDR, CDR2 SFDVKD. This CDR3 is 14 amino acids long. With 9 bases removed from V and 9 bases from J, the gap between germline ends came to 20 bases. This chain's CDR3 is CATASGRGASEQFF. Written as DNA, the CDR3 is TGTGCCACCGCCAGCGGCAGGGGTGCGAGTGAGCAGTTCTTC.

The chain uses TRBV20-1 and TRBJ2-5, with 8 nucleotides matching TRBD1. The CDR3 has 14 residues. Germline-derived CDR1 and CDR2 are DFQATT and SNEGSKA (reference sequence). CDR3 DNA sequence: TGCAGCGGATCGGGACAGGTCGACCAAGAGACCCAGTACTTC. Amino acid sequence: CSGSGQVDQETQYF.

This clonotype was counted once. A junction boundary mismatches the germline segment, possibly from a read error. The chain is built from TRBV10-3 and TRBJ2-3; 11 bases map to TRBD2. The CDR3 runs to 17 residues. Germline V CDR1 and CDR2: ENHRY, SYGVKD. This CDR3 is CAISEWGLAGGVDTRYF. In nucleotides, the CDR3 is TGTGCCATCAGTGAGTGGGGTCTAGCGGGGGGTGTGGATACGCGGTATTTT.

V and J are TRBV10-3 and TRBJ2-5; 8 bases agree with TRBD2. The germline V gene encodes CDR1 ENHRY and CDR2 SYGVKD. The CDR3 is made up of 17 amino acids. The V and J ends lost 3 bases and 2 bases, in that order; junction bases with no gene match: 11. In nucleotides, the CDR3 is TGTGCCATCAGTGAAGAGGGCGGGGGGATCGCTCAAGAGACCCAGTACTTC. This codes for CAISEEGGGIAQETQYF.